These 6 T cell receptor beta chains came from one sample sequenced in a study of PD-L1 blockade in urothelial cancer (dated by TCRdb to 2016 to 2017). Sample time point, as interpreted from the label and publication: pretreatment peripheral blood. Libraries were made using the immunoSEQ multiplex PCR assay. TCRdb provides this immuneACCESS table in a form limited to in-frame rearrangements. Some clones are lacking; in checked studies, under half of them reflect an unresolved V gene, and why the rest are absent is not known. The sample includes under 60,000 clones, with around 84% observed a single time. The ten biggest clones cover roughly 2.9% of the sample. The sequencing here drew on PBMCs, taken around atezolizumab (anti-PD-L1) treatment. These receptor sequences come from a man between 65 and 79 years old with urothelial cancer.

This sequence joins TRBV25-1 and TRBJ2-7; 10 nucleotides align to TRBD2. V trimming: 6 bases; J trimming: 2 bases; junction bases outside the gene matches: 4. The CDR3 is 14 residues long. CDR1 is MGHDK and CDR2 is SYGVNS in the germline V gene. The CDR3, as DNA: TGTGCCAGCAGAGCGGGAGGGATAGCCTACGAGCAGTACTTC. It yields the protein CASRAGGIAYEQYF.

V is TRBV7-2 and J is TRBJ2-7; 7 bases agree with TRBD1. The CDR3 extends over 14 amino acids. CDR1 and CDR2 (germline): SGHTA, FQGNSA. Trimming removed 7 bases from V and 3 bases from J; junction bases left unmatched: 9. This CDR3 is CASTPGTANYEQYF. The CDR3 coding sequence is TGTGCCAGCACCCCCGGGACAGCTAACTACGAGCAGTACTTC.

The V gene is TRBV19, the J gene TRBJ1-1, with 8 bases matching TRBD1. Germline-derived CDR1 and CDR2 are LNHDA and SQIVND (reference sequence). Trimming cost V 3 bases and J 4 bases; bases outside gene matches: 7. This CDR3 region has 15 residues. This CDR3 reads CASSIFRGQSTEAFF. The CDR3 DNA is TGTGCCAGTAGTATCTTCAGGGGGCAGAGCACTGAAGCTTTCTTT.

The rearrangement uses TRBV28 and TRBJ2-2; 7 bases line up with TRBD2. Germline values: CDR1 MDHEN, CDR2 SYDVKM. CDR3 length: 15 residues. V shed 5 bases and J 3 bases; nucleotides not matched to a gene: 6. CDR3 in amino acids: CASSVYSGYTGELFF. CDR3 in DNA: TGTGCCAGCAGTGTATATAGCGGGTACACCGGGGAGCTGTTTTTT.

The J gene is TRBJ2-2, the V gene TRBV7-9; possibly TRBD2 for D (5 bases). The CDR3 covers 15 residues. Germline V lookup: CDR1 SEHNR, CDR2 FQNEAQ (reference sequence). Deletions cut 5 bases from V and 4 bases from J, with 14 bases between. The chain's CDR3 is CASSQAGERTGELFF. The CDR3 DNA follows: TGTGCCAGCAGCCAAGCCGGGGAACGCACCGGGGAGCTGTTTTTT.

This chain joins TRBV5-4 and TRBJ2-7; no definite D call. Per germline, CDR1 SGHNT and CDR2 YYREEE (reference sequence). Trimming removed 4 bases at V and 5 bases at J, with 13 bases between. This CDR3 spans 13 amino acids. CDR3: CASSLLLGNEQYF. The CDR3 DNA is TGTGCCAGCAGCCTCTTATTGGGCAACGAGCAGTACTTC.